This T cell receptor (beta chain) was observed in a study of T cell repertoires in cytomegalovirus infection. Study conclusions and caveats: Ex vivo, HLA-C-restricted CMV-specific TCR beta clonotypes prevailed over the rest of the response.

Germline V gene sequence: CDR1 KGHDR, CDR2 SFDVKD. The CDR3 runs 14 residues. V was cut by 1 base and J by 10 bases, with 14 bases left in between. TCRdb reprocessed the reads via MiXCR and lists one record per CDR3 protein. Here the sample spans around 300,000 distinct CDR3 sequences, just under 25% being singletons. This clonotype was recorded a few times. Antigen specificity is unknown. This sequence originates from a human donor in good health (CMV status not recorded). Some clones in this sample may be carry-over from other donors' samples. This sequence joins TRBV24-1 and TRBJ2-3, with D perhaps TRBD1 (5 bases). The sequences come from cultured PBMCs, collected from culture after CMV antigen stimulation. CDR3 region: CATSDFTGPRAQYF. CDR3 coding DNA: TGTGCCACCAGTGATTTTACAGGACCAAGGGCGCAGTATTTT.